The 17 T cell receptor beta chains below all came from one sample that was sequenced in a study of control samples from healthy donors and cancer patients. Clones were sequenced by immunoSEQ multiplex PCR, and TCRdb holds only the in-frame ones, with some missing. The sample lists tens of thousands of clones, more than 85% seen once, with 4% in the top ten. Sequencing used blood. These receptors were obtained from a woman between 45 and 60 years old in good health.

This chain links TRBV27 with TRBJ1-1, with unresolved D. Trimming left V 0 bases short and J 4 bases short, with 9 bases between. This CDR3 is built from 14 residues. Germline CDR1 is MNHEY and CDR2 is SMNVEV (reference sequence). CDR3 amino acids: CASSLSKRVTEAFF. For the CDR3, the DNA is TGTGCCAGCAGTTTATCGAAGCGGGTCACTGAAGCTTTCTTT.

CDR3 sequence: CASSEVGGEQYF. The CDR3 DNA reads TGTGCCAGCAGCGAGGTTGGGGGCGAGCAGTACTTC. The chain carries TRBV5-4 and TRBJ2-7; D assignment may be TRBD1 or TRBD2 (5 bases each). Trimming cost V 4 bases and J 6 bases, with 11 bases left between them. Germline CDR1 is SGHNT and CDR2 is YYREEE (reference sequence). The CDR3 consists of 12 residues. The full variable domain, its missing parts supplied by reference TRBV5-4 and TRBJ2-7, is ETGVTQSPTHLIKTRGQQVTLRCSSQSGHNTVSWYQQALGQGPQFIFQYYREEENGRGNFPPRFSGLQFPNYSSELNVNALELDDSALYLCASSEVGGEQYFGPGTRLTVT.

The CDR3 bases are TGTGCCAGCAGCCAAAGTTTCGGGCTAGCGGGAATCAAGGAGGGAATAGGGGACTACGAGCAGTACTTC. This translates into CASSQSFGLAGIKEGIGDYEQYF. The gene calls are TRBV14 and TRBJ2-7; 9 nucleotides agree with TRBD2. V lost 2 bases, J lost 3 bases, and 29 bases stayed unmatched. Looked up from germline, CDR1 is SGHDN and CDR2 is FVKESK. The CDR3 runs to 23 residues.

The gene calls are TRBV6-1 and TRBJ1-1; D is ambiguous. CDR3 length: 11 residues. Trimming stripped 6 bases from V and 3 bases from J, with 5 bases between. Germline assignment: CDR1 MNHNS and CDR2 SASEGT. CDR3 protein: CASSPHTEAFF. CDR3 coding DNA: TGTGCCAGCAGCCCGCACACTGAAGCTTTCTTT.

CDR3 residues: CSVVANNEKLFF. The CDR3 coding sequence is TGCAGCGTTGTAGCCAATAATGAAAAACTGTTTTTT. This chain connects TRBV29-1 to TRBJ1-4; D is unclear. V lost 4 bases, J lost 4 bases, and 7 bases lay in between. The CDR3 covers 12 residues. Germline values: CDR1 SQVTM, CDR2 ANQGSEA.

The chain is built from TRBV18 and TRBJ2-2; 8 positions agree with TRBD1. CDR1 KGHSH and CDR2 LQKENI come from the germline V gene. The CDR3 is made up of 18 amino acids. V lost 3 bases and J lost 4; bases outside the gene matches: 13. CDR3 protein: CASSPETTGGAPTGELFF. Written as DNA, the CDR3 is TGTGCCAGCTCACCCGAAACAACAGGGGGAGCCCCCACCGGGGAGCTGTTTTTT.

The chain is built from TRBV25-1 and TRBJ2-1; D is possibly TRBD2 (5 bases). V was pared by 10 bases and J by 10 bases, with 23 bases between. The CDR3 runs 14 residues. Germline values: CDR1 MGHDK, CDR2 SYGVNS. The CDR3 DNA follows: TGTGCCACCTCAAGGGCGGGTGGCTCTGAAGAGCAGTTCTTC. This encodes CATSRAGGSEEQFF.

This clone showed up just once. V gene TRBV28 combines with J gene TRBJ2-7; D tentatively fits TRBD1 or TRBD2 (5 bases each). V was trimmed by 6 bases and J by 2 bases, leaving 14 bases between them. CDR3 length: 14 residues. Germline loops: CDR1 MDHEN, CDR2 SYDVKM. CDR3: CASRATGRPYEQYF. CDR3 DNA: TGTGCCAGCAGGGCGACGGGGCGGCCCTACGAGCAGTACTTC.

The chain couples TRBV7-2 to TRBJ1-2; TRBD1 is a possible D gene (5 bases). This CDR3 contains 16 residues. Germline lookup yields CDR1 SGHTA and CDR2 FQGNSA. The V end lost 5 bases, the J end lost 3 bases, and 19 bases lay between the germline ends. CDR3 sequence: CASSTRISRGDYGYTF. The CDR3, as DNA: TGTGCCAGCAGCACACGAATATCACGGGGGGACTATGGCTACACCTTC.

The chain employs TRBV10-3 and TRBJ1-2, with 8 positions matching TRBD1. CDR3 length equals 14 residues. In germline, CDR1 is ENHRY, CDR2 SYGVKD. V gave up 6 bases and J gave up 2 bases; unmatched junction bases: 5. The CDR3 region is CAIRGQVGNYGYTF. DNA of the CDR3: TGTGCCATCAGGGGACAGGTTGGGAACTATGGCTACACCTTC.

V gene TRBV13 combines with J gene TRBJ2-1; D call uncertain. The length of the CDR3 is 14 residues. Trimming shortened V by 1 base and J by 6 bases, and 10 bases separated the two germline ends. Germline V lookup: CDR1 PRHDT, CDR2 FYEKMQ (reference sequence). The CDR3 is CASSLESGRNEQFF. The CDR3 DNA is TGTGCCAGCAGCTTAGAAAGTGGGCGCAATGAGCAGTTCTTC. Looking up the rest from reference TRBV13 and TRBJ2-1 gives the full variable domain: AAGVIQSPRHLIKEKRETATLKCYPIPRHDTVYWYQQGPGQDPQFLISFYEKMQSDKGSIPDRFSAQQFSDYHSELNMSSLELGDSALYFCASSLESGRNEQFFGPGTRLTVL.

This chain links TRBV10-3 with TRBJ1-4, with D perhaps matching TRBD1 (5 bases). This CDR3 contains 13 residues. The ends were cut back, 10 bases at V and 8 bases at J, with 17 bases in the middle. The V gene's germline CDR1 is ENHRY and CDR2 SYGVKD. CDR3 region: CASRPGIEEKLFF. The CDR3 nucleotides are TGTGCCAGCCGTCCAGGGATAGAAGAAAAACTGTTTTTT.

On this clone: Other DNA sequences in this specimen translate into the identical CDR3. This chain links TRBV5-1 with TRBJ2-6; TRBD1 aligns across 10 bases. Trimming at V came to 3 bases and at J to 2 bases, leaving 5 bases not matched to a gene. CDR3 length: 17 residues. The germline gives CDR1 SGHRS, CDR2 YFSETQ. The CDR3 reads CASSSWTGGAGANVLTF. DNA of the CDR3: TGCGCCAGCAGCTCCTGGACAGGGGGGGCTGGGGCCAACGTCCTGACTTTC.

The sample holds one count of this clone. The chain links TRBV5-4 to TRBJ2-7; a weak D match, TRBD1 (5 bases). The V gene's germline CDR1 is SGHNT and CDR2 YYREEE (reference sequence). There are 13 residues in the CDR3. Trimming pared 1 base from V and 5 bases from J, leaving 10 bases between. CDR3 sequence (DNA): TGTGCCAGCAGCTTGCCAGGGCCCAACGAGCAGTACTTC. It specifies CASSLPGPNEQYF.

The gene calls are TRBV6-1 and TRBJ1-5; possible D gene TRBD1, 5 bases. V was shortened by 3 bases and J by 2 bases, with 8 bases between the two germline ends. Germline V gene data show CDR1 as MNHNS and CDR2 as SASEGT. This CDR3 has 14 amino acids. CDR3 coding DNA: TGTGCCAGCAGTGAGACAGCGGGCAATCAGCCCCAGCATTTT. This encodes CASSETAGNQPQHF.

On this clone: One junction end does not reproduce the germline sequence, and a read error may be involved. The chain recombines TRBV7-7 with TRBJ2-1; D gene ambiguous. The CDR3 is made up of 13 amino acids. Germline V gene lookup returns CDR1 SSHAT and CDR2 FNYEAQ (reference sequence). CDR3 bases: TGTGCTAGCAGTACTCTTGGGGACAATGAGCAGTTCTTC. Translating it yields CASSTLGDNEQFF. The entire variable domain, with the rest obtained from reference TRBV7-7 and TRBJ2-1, is as follows: GAGVSQSPRYKVTKRGQDVTLRCDPISSHATLYWYQQALGQGPEFLTYFNYEAQPDKSGLPSDRFSAERPEGSISTLTIQRTEQRDSAMYRCASSTLGDNEQFFGPGTRLTVL.

This sequence joins TRBV25-1 and TRBJ2-5, with TRBD2 identical over 11 bases. With 3 bases clipped from V and 4 bases from J, the junction kept 4 bases outside the gene matches. Per the germline V gene, CDR1 is MGHDK and CDR2 is SYGVNS. The CDR3 has 15 residues. The CDR3 region is CASSDPGTSGETQYF. For the CDR3, the DNA is TGTGCCAGCAGTGACCCCGGGACTAGCGGAGAGACCCAGTACTTC. Full variable domain (remainder filled in from reference TRBV25-1 and TRBJ2-5): EADIYQTPRYLVIGTGKKITLECSQTMGHDKMYWYQQDPGMELHLIHYSYGVNSTEKGDLSSESTVSRIRTEHFPLTLESARPSHTSQYLCASSDPGTSGETQYFGPGTRLLVL.